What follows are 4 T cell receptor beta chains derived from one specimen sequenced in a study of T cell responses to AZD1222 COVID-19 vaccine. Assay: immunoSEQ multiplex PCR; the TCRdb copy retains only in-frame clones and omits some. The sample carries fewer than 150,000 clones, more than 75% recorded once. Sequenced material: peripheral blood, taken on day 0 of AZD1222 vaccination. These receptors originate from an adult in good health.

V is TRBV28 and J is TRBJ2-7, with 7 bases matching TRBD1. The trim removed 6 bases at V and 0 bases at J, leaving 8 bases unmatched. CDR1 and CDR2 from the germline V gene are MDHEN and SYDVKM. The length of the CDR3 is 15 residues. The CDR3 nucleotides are TGTGCCAGCAGATCGGCGGACAGGAGCTCCTACGAGCAGTACTTC. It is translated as CASRSADRSSYEQYF.

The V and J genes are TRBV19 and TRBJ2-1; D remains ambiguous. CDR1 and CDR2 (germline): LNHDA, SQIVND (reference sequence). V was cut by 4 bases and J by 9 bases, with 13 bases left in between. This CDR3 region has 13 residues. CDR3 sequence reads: CASSSLELGEQFF. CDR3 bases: TGTGCCAGTAGTAGCTTGGAATTGGGTGAGCAGTTCTTC.

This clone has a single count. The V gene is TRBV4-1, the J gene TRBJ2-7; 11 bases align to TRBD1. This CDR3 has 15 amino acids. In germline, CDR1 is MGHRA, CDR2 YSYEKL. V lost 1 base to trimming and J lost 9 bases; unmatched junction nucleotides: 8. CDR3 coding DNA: TGCGCCAGCAGCCAAGGGACAGGGGGCTCCCTACGGCAGTACTTC. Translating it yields CASSQGTGGSLRQYF.

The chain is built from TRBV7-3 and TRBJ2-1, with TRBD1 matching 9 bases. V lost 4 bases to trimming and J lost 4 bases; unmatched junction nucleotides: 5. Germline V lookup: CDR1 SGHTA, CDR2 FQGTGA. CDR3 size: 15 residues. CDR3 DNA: TGTGCCAGCAGCTCCACAGGGGGCCCTTACAATGAGCAGTTCTTC. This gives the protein CASSSTGGPYNEQFF.